Included here is one TCR beta chain sequence, with context. Its antigen is not identified. Participants had chemo-refractory metastatic non-small-cell lung cancer and were treated with focal radiation plus ipilimumab CTLA-4 blockade. Trimming at V came to 8 bases and at J to 4 bases, leaving 11 bases not matched to a gene. Germline V gene sequence: CDR1 ENHRY, CDR2 SYGVKD. The CDR3 consists of 15 residues. This record comes from a study of radiotherapy plus CTLA-4 blockade in lung cancer. Study-level results: In blood, after radiotherapy plus ipilimumab, tumor-derived TCR clones expanded.

Some clones are missing from TCRdb's copy, which holds only in-frame ones; the method was immunoSEQ multiplex PCR. Counted here are approximately 40,000 clones, just over 85% occurring once; the ten biggest clones make up 20% to 25%. This receptor was taken from a human donor with non-small cell lung cancer whose response to radiotherapy plus ipilimumab could not be evaluated. This rearrangement joins TRBV10-3 to TRBJ2-3; 8 nucleotides agree with TRBD1. Material: peripheral blood, obtained from a patient treated with radiotherapy plus ipilimumab. The CDR3 protein is CAIGGGQGASDTQYF. The CDR3 DNA reads TGTGCCATCGGAGGAGGGCAGGGGGCTTCAGATACGCAGTATTTT.